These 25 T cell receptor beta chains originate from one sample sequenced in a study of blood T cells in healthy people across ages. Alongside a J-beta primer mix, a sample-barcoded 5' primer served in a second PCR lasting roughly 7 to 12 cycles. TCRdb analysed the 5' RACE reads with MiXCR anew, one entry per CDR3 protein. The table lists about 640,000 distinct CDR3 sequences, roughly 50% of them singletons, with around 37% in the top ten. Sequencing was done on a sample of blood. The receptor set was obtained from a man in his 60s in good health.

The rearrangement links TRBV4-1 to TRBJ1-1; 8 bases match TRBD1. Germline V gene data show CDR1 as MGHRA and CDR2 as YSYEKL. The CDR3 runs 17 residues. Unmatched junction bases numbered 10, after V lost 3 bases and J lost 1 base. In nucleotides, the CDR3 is TGCGCCAGCAGCCAGGACCCGGGACAGGTCTCGAACACTGAAGCTTTCTTT. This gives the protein CASSQDPGQVSNTEAFF.

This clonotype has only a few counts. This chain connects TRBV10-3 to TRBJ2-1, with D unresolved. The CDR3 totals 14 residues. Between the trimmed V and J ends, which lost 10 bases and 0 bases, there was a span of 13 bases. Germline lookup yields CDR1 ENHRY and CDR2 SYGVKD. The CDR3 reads CASAVATSYNEQFF. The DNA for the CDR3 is TGTGCCAGCGCAGTCGCCACCTCCTACAATGAGCAGTTCTTC.

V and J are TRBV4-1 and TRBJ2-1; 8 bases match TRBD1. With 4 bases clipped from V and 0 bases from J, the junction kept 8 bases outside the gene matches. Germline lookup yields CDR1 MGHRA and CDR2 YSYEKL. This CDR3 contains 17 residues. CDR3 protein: CASSRTTGGSSYNEQFF. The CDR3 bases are TGCGCCAGCAGCCGAACCACAGGGGGAAGCTCCTACAATGAGCAGTTCTTC.

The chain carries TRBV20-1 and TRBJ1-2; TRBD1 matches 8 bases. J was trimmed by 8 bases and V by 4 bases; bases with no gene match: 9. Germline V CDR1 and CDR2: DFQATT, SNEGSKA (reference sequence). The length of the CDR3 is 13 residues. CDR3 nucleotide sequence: TGCAGTGCTATGAGGCAGGGGGCTCAGGGCTACACCTTC. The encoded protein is CSAMRQGAQGYTF.

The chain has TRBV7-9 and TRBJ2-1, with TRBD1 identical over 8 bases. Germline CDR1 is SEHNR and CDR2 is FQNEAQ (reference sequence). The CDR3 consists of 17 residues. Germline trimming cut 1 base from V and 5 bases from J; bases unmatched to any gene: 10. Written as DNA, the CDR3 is TGTGCCAGCAGCTTAGATGTTTGGGGACAGGTACACAATGAGCAGTTCTTC. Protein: CASSLDVWGQVHNEQFF.

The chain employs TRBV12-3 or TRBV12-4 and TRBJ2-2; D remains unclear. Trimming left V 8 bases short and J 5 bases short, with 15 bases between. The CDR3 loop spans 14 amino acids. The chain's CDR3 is CASRPPAFTGELFF. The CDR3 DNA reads TGTGCCAGCCGACCCCCAGCTTTTACCGGGGAGCTGTTTTTT.

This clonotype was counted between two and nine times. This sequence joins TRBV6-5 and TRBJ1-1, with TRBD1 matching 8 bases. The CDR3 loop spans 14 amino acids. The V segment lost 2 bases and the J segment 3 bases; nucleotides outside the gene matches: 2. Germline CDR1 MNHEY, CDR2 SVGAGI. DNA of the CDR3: TGTGCCAGCAGTTACACGACAGGGGACACTGAAGCTTTCTTT. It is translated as CASSYTTGDTEAFF.

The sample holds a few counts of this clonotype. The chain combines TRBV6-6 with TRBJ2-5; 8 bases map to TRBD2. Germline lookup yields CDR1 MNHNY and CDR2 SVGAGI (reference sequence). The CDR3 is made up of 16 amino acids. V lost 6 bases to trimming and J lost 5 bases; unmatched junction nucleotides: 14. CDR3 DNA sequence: TGTGCCAGCAGGCATGCGGTCGCGGGGGGTATGGAGACCCAGTACTTC. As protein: CASRHAVAGGMETQYF.

In DNA, the CDR3 is TGCAGTGCAGAGCCGGGACAGGGGGCCGAGGAGACCCAGTACTTC. Its protein product is CSAEPGQGAEETQYF. V and J are TRBV20-1 and TRBJ2-5; the match to TRBD1 covers 12 bases. The CDR3 contains 15 residues. Germline lookup yields CDR1 DFQATT and CDR2 SNEGSKA (reference sequence). J was trimmed by 5 bases and V by 6 bases; bases with no gene match: 10.

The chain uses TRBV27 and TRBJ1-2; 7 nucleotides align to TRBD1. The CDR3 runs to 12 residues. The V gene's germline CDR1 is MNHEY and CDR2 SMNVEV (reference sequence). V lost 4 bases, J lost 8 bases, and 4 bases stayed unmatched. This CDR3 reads CASSSQGRGYTF. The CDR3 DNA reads TGTGCCAGCAGTTCACAGGGGCGCGGCTACACCTTC.

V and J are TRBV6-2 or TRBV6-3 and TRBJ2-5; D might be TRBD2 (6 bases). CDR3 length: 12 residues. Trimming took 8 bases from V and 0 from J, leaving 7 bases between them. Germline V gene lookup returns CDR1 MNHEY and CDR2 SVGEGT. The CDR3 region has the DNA TGTGCCAGCGCGGGGAACCAAGAGACCCAGTACTTC. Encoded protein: CASAGNQETQYF.

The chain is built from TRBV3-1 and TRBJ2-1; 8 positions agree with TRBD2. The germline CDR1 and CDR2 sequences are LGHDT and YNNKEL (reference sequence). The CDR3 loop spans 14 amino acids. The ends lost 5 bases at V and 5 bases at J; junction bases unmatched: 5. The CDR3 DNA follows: TGTGCCAGCAGCTTCACTAGCGGAGACAATGAGCAGTTCTTC. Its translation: CASSFTSGDNEQFF.

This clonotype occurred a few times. DNA of the CDR3: TGTGCCAGCGGGGGGACAGGGACAATATCTTTCTTT. Protein sequence: CASGGTGTISFF. This chain connects TRBV12-3 or TRBV12-4 to TRBJ1-1; 9 nucleotides match TRBD1. J lost 12 bases, V lost 8 bases, and 10 bases had no gene match. The CDR3 loop spans 12 amino acids.

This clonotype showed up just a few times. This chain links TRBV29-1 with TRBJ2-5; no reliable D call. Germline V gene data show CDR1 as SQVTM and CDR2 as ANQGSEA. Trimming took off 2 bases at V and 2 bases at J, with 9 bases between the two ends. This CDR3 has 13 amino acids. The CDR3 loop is CSVERQEQETQYF. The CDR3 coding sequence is TGCAGCGTTGAACGGCAGGAGCAAGAGACCCAGTACTTC.

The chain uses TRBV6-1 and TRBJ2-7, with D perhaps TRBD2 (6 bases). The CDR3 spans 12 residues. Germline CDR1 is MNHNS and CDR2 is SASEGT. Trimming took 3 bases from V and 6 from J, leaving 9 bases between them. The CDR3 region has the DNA TGTGCCAGCAGTGACGGGGGATCCGAGCAGTACTTC. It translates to CASSDGGSEQYF.

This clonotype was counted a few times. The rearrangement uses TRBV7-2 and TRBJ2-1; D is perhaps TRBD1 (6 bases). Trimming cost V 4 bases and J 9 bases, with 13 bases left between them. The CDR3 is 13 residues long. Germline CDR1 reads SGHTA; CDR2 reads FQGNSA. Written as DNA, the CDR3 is TGTGCCAGCAGCTCGGGACAAGCAATTGAGCAGTTCTTC. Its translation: CASSSGQAIEQFF. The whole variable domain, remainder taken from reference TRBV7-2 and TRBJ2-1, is GAGVSQSPSNKVTEKGKDVELRCDPISGHTALYWYRQSLGQGLEFLIYFQGNSAPDKSGLPSDRFSAERTGGSVSTLTIQRTQQEDSAVYLCASSSGQAIEQFFGPGTRLTVL.

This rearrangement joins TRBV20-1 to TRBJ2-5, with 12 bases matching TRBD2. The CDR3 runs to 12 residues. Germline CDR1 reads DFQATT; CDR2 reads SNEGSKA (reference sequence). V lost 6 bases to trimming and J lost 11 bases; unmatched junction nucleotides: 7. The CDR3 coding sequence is TGCAGTGCGGAACTAGCGGGGGGTGCGCAGTACTTC. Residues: CSAELAGGAQYF.

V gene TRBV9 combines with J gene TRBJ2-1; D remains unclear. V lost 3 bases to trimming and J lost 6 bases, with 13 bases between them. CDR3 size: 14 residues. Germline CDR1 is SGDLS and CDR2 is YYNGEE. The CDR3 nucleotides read TGTGCCAGCAGCGCTGGCCTGCACGCCAATGAGCAGTTCTTC. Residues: CASSAGLHANEQFF.

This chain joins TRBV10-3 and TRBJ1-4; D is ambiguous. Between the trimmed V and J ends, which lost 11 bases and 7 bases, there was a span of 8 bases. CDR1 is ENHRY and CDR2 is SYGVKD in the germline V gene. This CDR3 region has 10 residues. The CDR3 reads CAAGSEKLFF. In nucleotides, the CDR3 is TGTGCCGCGGGGAGTGAAAAACTGTTTTTT.

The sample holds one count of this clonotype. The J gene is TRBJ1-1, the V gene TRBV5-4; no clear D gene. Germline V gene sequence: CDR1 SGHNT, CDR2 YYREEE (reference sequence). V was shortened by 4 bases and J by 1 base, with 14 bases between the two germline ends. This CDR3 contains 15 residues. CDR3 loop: CASSPDRTRNTEAFF. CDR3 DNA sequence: TGTGCCAGCAGCCCGGACCGGACGCGGAACACTGAAGCTTTCTTT.

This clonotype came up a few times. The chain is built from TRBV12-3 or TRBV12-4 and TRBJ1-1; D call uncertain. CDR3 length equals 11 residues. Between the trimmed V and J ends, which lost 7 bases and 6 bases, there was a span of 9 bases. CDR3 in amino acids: CASTPRAEAFF. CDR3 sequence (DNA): TGTGCCAGCACCCCGAGGGCTGAAGCTTTCTTT.

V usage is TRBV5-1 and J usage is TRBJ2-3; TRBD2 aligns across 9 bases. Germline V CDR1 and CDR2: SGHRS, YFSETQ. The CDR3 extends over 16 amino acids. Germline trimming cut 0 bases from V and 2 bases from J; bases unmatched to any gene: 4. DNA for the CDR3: TGCGCCAGCAGCTTGGTTCTAGCGGGGAACACAGATACGCAGTATTTT. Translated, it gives CASSLVLAGNTDTQYF.

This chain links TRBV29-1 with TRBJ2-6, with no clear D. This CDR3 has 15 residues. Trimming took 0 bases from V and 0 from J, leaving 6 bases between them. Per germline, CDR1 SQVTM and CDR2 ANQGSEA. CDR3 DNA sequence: TGCAGCGTTGAAGATCTGGGCTCTGGGGCCAACGTCCTGACTTTC. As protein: CSVEDLGSGANVLTF. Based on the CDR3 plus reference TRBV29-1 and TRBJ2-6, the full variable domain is SAVISQKPSRDICQRGTSLTIQCQVDSQVTMMFWYRQQPGQSLTLIATANQGSEATYESGFVIDKFPISRPNLTFSTLTVSNMSPEDSSIYLCSVEDLGSGANVLTFGAGSRLTVL.

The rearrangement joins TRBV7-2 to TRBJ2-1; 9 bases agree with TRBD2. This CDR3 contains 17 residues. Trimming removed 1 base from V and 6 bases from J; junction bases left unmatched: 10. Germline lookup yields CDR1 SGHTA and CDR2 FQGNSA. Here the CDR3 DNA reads TGTGCCAGCAGCTTAGATGGCCTCCGCGGGGGGGCCAATGAGCAGTTCTTC. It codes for CASSLDGLRGGANEQFF.

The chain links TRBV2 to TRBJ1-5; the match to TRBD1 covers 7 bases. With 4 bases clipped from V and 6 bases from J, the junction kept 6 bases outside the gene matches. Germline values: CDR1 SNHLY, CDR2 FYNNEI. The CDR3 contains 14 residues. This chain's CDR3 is CASSGPDRSQPQHF. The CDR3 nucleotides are TGTGCCAGCAGTGGCCCGGACAGGTCTCAGCCCCAGCATTTT.